These 27 T cell receptor beta chains came from one sample sequenced in a study of human T cells and chemical hapten exposure. TCRdb re-analysed the RACE reads in MiXCR, keeping a single row per CDR3 protein. The table has tens of thousands of distinct CDR3 sequences, around 9.5% seen once; the top ten hold roughly 1.7%. Time point in this sample: patch test 2, 6 weeks after DPC sensitization. Treatment specified: therapeutic diphenylcyclopropenone sensitization with weekly scalp DPC. The sequencing used whole blood, collected in connection with sensitization to the hapten diphenylcyclopropenone (DPC). Receptors were obtained from a woman between 45 and 65 years old with alopecia areata. Some clones in this sample may be carry-over from other donors' samples.

This clonotype was detected many times. This sequence joins TRBV18 and TRBJ1-1; maybe TRBD1 (5 bases). Germline-derived CDR1 and CDR2 are KGHSH and LQKENI. Trimming stripped 6 bases from V and 1 base from J, with 9 bases between. The CDR3 is 13 residues long. The CDR3 nucleotides are TGTGCCAGCTCGCCTGGGGCGAACACTGAAGCTTTCTTT. Residues: CASSPGANTEAFF. Full variable domain (missing parts from reference TRBV18 and TRBJ1-1): NAGVMQNPRHLVRRRGQEARLRCSPMKGHSHVYWYRQLPEEGLKFMVYLQKENIIDESGMPKERFSAEFPKEGPSILRIQQVVRGDSAAYFCASSPGANTEAFFGQGTRLTVV.

This clonotype was picked up a small number of times. This chain uses TRBV10-3 with TRBJ1-6; TRBD1 matches at 8 bases. Unmatched junction bases numbered 8, after V lost 3 bases and J lost 7 bases. The CDR3 is made up of 16 amino acids. Germline CDR1 ENHRY, CDR2 SYGVKD. The CDR3 is CAISDSGTGKNSPLHF. The CDR3 bases are TGTGCCATCAGTGATAGTGGGACAGGAAAAAATTCACCCCTCCACTTT.

The DNA for the CDR3 is TGTGCCAGCGGACTAGCGGGAGTCAGGGAGCAGTACTTC. Amino acid sequence: CASGLAGVREQYF. The rearrangement joins TRBV3-1 to TRBJ2-7, with 13 bases aligning to TRBD2. The CDR3 is 13 amino acids. The ends lost 8 bases at V and 7 bases at J; junction bases unmatched: 5. The germline CDR1 and CDR2 sequences are LGHDT and YNNKEL (reference sequence).

This clonotype was counted only a few times. The rearrangement joins TRBV6-4 to TRBJ2-1, with D possibly TRBD1 on 6 matching bases. CDR1 is MRHNA, CDR2 SNTAGT, per germline. This CDR3 is 14 amino acids long. Trimming stripped 0 bases from V and 4 bases from J, with 7 bases between. As DNA, the CDR3 is TGTGCCAGCAGTGACTCCACAGGGTACAATGAGCAGTTCTTC. Amino acid sequence: CASSDSTGYNEQFF.

Ten or more counts support this clonotype. The rearrangement links TRBV11-2 to TRBJ1-1; a possible D gene is TRBD1 (5 bases). Germline V CDR1 and CDR2: SGHAT, FQNNGV. V lost 2 bases to trimming and J lost 3 bases, with 10 bases between them. CDR3 size: 14 residues. The CDR3 here is CASSLMGVYTEAFF. The CDR3 DNA follows: TGTGCCAGCAGCTTAATGGGGGTCTACACTGAAGCTTTCTTT.

This clonotype was seen at least ten times. This chain links TRBV2 with TRBJ1-1; TRBD1 agrees at 10 bases. Germline values: CDR1 SNHLY, CDR2 FYNNEI. The CDR3 runs 15 residues. V gave up 8 bases and J gave up 4 bases; unmatched junction bases: 10. The CDR3 DNA sequence: TGTGCCAGCGGGGGACAGGGGATAGGAGGCACTGAAGCTTTCTTT. It translates to CASGGQGIGGTEAFF.

In this sample, this clonotype turned up many times. This chain uses TRBV5-1 with TRBJ2-1, with a weak D call TRBD2 (6 bases). Trimming removed 1 base from V and 7 bases from J, with 15 bases in between. CDR1 and CDR2 (germline): SGHRS, YFSETQ. This CDR3 has 15 residues. The CDR3 reads CASSLSSGLLNEQFF. CDR3 coding DNA: TGCGCCAGCAGCTTGTCCAGCGGGCTGTTGAATGAGCAGTTCTTC.

The chain combines TRBV6-1 with TRBJ1-5; D remains unclear. The CDR3 totals 16 residues. V gave up 4 bases and J gave up 8 bases, with 21 bases separating them. Per the germline V gene, CDR1 is MNHNS and CDR2 is SASEGT. The CDR3 nucleotides are TGTGCCAGCAGTGTGGCTCTGGGAACGGGAGGTAAGCCCCAGCATTTT. Its protein product is CASSVALGTGGKPQHF.

This sequence joins TRBV5-1 and TRBJ2-3, with D maybe TRBD1 (6 bases). Trimming left V 0 bases short and J 2 bases short, with 13 bases between. This CDR3 has 16 amino acids. Germline-derived CDR1 and CDR2 are SGHRS and YFSETQ. The CDR3: CASSLDPGTPTDTQYF. DNA for the CDR3: TGCGCCAGCAGCTTGGACCCCGGGACACCCACAGATACGCAGTATTTT.

This clonotype was recorded many times. The V and J genes are TRBV7-2 and TRBJ2-3, with D possibly TRBD1 on 5 matching bases. The CDR3 spans 14 residues. V lost 1 base and J 2 bases, leaving 7 bases between the germline ends. Germline V gene data show CDR1 as SGHTA and CDR2 as FQGNSA. CDR3 residues: CASSLEGVTDTQYF. As DNA, the CDR3 is TGTGCCAGCAGCTTAGAAGGGGTCACAGATACGCAGTATTTT. The full variable domain, its missing parts supplied by reference TRBV7-2 and TRBJ2-3, is GAGVSQSPSNKVTEKGKDVELRCDPISGHTALYWYRQSLGQGLEFLIYFQGNSAPDKSGLPSDRFSAERTGGSVSTLTIQRTQQEDSAVYLCASSLEGVTDTQYFGPGTRLTVL.

This clonotype was seen ten or more times. The gene calls are TRBV24-1 and TRBJ1-5, with D unresolved. In germline, CDR1 is KGHDR, CDR2 SFDVKD. V lost 3 bases and J 3 bases, leaving 8 bases between the germline ends. CDR3 length: 14 amino acids. The CDR3 bases are TGTGCCACCAGTGATCCCCGCGTCAATCAGCCCCAGCATTTT. Protein: CATSDPRVNQPQHF.

This clonotype was detected only a few times. J is TRBJ1-3 and V is TRBV29-1; D gene unclear. The CDR3 covers 12 residues. Germline V gives CDR1 SQVTM, CDR2 ANQGSEA. Trimming removed 4 bases at V and 1 base at J, with 5 bases between. The CDR3, as DNA: TGCAGCGTTGTGGGGTCTGGAAACACCATATATTTT. Translating gives CSVVGSGNTIYF. The full variable domain, its missing parts supplied by reference TRBV29-1 and TRBJ1-3, is SAVISQKPSRDICQRGTSLTIQCQVDSQVTMMFWYRQQPGQSLTLIATANQGSEATYESGFVIDKFPISRPNLTFSTLTVSNMSPEDSSIYLCSVVGSGNTIYFGEGSWLTVV.

Written as DNA, the CDR3 is TGCGCCAGCAGTGAAGGTTCACAGTTTAATGAGCAGTTCTTC. It specifies CASSEGSQFNEQFF. The chain employs TRBV10-1 and TRBJ2-1, with D unclear. CDR3 length equals 14 residues. V dropped 3 bases and J dropped 7 bases, with 13 bases sitting between them. Germline CDR1 and CDR2: WNHNN and SYGVQD (reference sequence).

This clonotype was counted only a few times. J is TRBJ2-7 and V is TRBV6-1, with a weak D call TRBD2 (6 bases). The CDR3 contains 14 residues. Germline V gene sequence: CDR1 MNHNS, CDR2 SASEGT. The ends were cut back, 0 bases at V and 3 bases at J, with 9 bases in the middle. The CDR3 here is CASSEALRGYEQYF. CDR3 nucleotide sequence: TGTGCCAGCAGTGAAGCTCTGCGGGGCTACGAGCAGTACTTC.

This chain uses TRBV7-9 with TRBJ1-2; D is unclear. Trimming took off 7 bases at V and 3 bases at J, with 21 bases between the two ends. Germline lookup yields CDR1 SEHNR and CDR2 FQNEAQ (reference sequence). The CDR3 is 16 residues long. In nucleotides, the CDR3 is TGTGCCAGCACACGGACCTTCGAAAATACGGACTATGGCTACACCTTC. Protein product: CASTRTFENTDYGYTF.

The chain has TRBV6-1 and TRBJ1-2; D uncertain. The CDR3 covers 12 residues. V lost 6 bases, J lost 4 bases, and 9 bases lay in between. Germline CDR1 reads MNHNS; CDR2 reads SASEGT. CDR3 residues: CASRLQTYGYTF. The CDR3 DNA is TGTGCCAGCAGGCTACAGACCTATGGCTACACCTTC.

This clonotype was observed at least ten times. This chain connects TRBV5-1 to TRBJ1-1; the D is unclear. In germline, CDR1 is SGHRS, CDR2 YFSETQ. The CDR3 length is 13 residues. V was trimmed by 2 bases and J by 0 bases, leaving 5 bases between them. The CDR3 nucleotides read TGCGCCAGCAGCTTTCGATTGAACACTGAAGCTTTCTTT. It specifies CASSFRLNTEAFF. Together with reference TRBV5-1 and TRBJ1-1, the CDR3 gives the full variable domain: KAGVTQTPRYLIKTRGQQVTLSCSPISGHRSVSWYQQTPGQGLQFLFEYFSETQRNKGNFPGRFSGRQFSNSRSEMNVSTLELGDSALYLCASSFRLNTEAFFGQGTRLTVV.

This clonotype was picked up a small number of times. The chain employs TRBV7-6 and TRBJ2-2; 8 nucleotides agree with TRBD2. Germline CDR1 and CDR2: SGHVS and FNYEAQ. Trimming at V came to 2 bases and at J to 4 bases, leaving 6 bases not matched to a gene. CDR3 length: 16 residues. CDR3 protein: CASSLSLAGGTGELFF. For the CDR3, the DNA is TGTGCCAGCAGCTTAAGCCTAGCGGGCGGCACCGGGGAGCTGTTTTTT.

J is TRBJ2-1 and V is TRBV2, with D possibly matching TRBD2 (5 bases). The germline V gene has CDR1 SNHLY and CDR2 FYNNEI. This CDR3 spans 14 amino acids. V was trimmed by 7 bases and J by 0 bases, leaving 10 bases between them. CDR3 loop: CASMVGSSYNEQFF. The DNA for the CDR3 is TGTGCCAGCATGGTGGGGAGCTCCTACAATGAGCAGTTCTTC. Combining the CDR3 with reference TRBV2 and TRBJ2-1 gives the whole variable domain EPEVTQTPSHQVTQMGQEVILRCVPISNHLYFYWYRQILGQKVEFLVSFYNNEISEKSEIFDDQFSVERPDGSNFTLKIRSTKLEDSAMYFCASMVGSSYNEQFFGPGTRLTVL.

Ten or more counts support this clonotype. The V call is TRBV18, the J call TRBJ1-1; 9 bases agree with TRBD1. This CDR3 comprises 14 residues. The V and J ends lost 3 bases and 7 bases, in that order; junction bases with no gene match: 6. Looked up from germline, CDR1 is KGHSH and CDR2 is LQKENI. As DNA, the CDR3 is TGTGCCAGCTCACCGGGACAGGGCGGGTTTGAAGCTTTCTTT. This sequence encodes CASSPGQGGFEAFF. The whole variable domain, filled in from reference TRBV18 and TRBJ1-1, reads NAGVMQNPRHLVRRRGQEARLRCSPMKGHSHVYWYRQLPEEGLKFMVYLQKENIIDESGMPKERFSAEFPKEGPSILRIQQVVRGDSAAYFCASSPGQGGFEAFFGQGTRLTVV.

This clonotype has at least ten counts. The chain is built from TRBV6-5 and TRBJ2-5; 8 nucleotides match TRBD2. Germline lookup yields CDR1 MNHEY and CDR2 SVGAGI. Losses at the gene ends were 2 bases for V and 7 bases for J; bases not matched to a gene: 3. This CDR3 contains 13 residues. In DNA form, the CDR3 reads TGTGCCAGCAGTTACATACGGGGGGGGACCCAGTACTTC. Amino acid sequence: CASSYIRGGTQYF.

The table lists this clonotype with a few counts. Germline is not matched at one junction end, which may reflect a read error. The genes are TRBV5-6 and TRBJ1-6; TRBD1 might be the D (6 bases). The length of the CDR3 is 16 residues. CDR1 and CDR2 from the germline V gene are SGHDT and YYEEEE. CDR3 in DNA: TGTCCCAGCAGCTTGAACCCAGAGGGGGGTAATTCACCCCTCCACTTT. Translating gives CPSSLNPEGGNSPLHF.

This clonotype was detected a few times. V usage is TRBV7-9 and J usage is TRBJ1-1; unclear D gene. This CDR3 region has 10 residues. The germline V and J ends were trimmed by 8 bases and 1 base, with 2 bases remaining between them. From germline, CDR1 is SEHNR and CDR2 FQNEAQ (reference sequence). The CDR3 sequence is CASGNTEAFF. Here the CDR3 DNA reads TGTGCCAGCGGGAACACTGAAGCTTTCTTT.

The sample holds a few counts of this clonotype. The chain carries TRBV6-5 and TRBJ1-6, with D maybe TRBD1 (5 bases). The CDR3 extends over 14 amino acids. Germline V CDR1 and CDR2: MNHEY, SVGAGI. V was pared by 4 bases and J by 7 bases, with 11 bases between. The CDR3 region has the DNA TGTGCCAGCAGTTTGGACAAGGGAAATTCACCCCTCCACTTT. Protein product: CASSLDKGNSPLHF.

This clonotype occurred a few times. The chain joins TRBV11-2 to TRBJ2-7; the D is unclear. Germline V gene data show CDR1 as SGHAT and CDR2 as FQNNGV. Deletions cut 1 base from V and 0 bases from J, with 13 bases between. This CDR3 is built from 16 residues. The CDR3 reads CASSLGTAWSSYEQYF. For the CDR3, the DNA is TGTGCCAGCAGCTTAGGGACCGCCTGGAGCTCCTACGAGCAGTACTTC.

This clonotype has more than one count but fewer than ten. The chain uses TRBV5-1 and TRBJ1-1; D ambiguous. The CDR3 totals 16 residues. CDR1 and CDR2 (germline): SGHRS, YFSETQ. Trimming left V 2 bases short and J 1 base short, with 15 bases between. The CDR3 here is CASSFGRGGKNTEAFF. CDR3 coding DNA: TGCGCCAGCAGCTTTGGCCGCGGTGGGAAGAACACTGAAGCTTTCTTT.

J is TRBJ2-2 and V is TRBV21-1; the tabulated D call, TRBD2, remains unverified against the DNA. TRBV21-1 is flagged as a pseudogene. The CDR3 sequence is 16 residues long. The CDR3 protein is CASWRLAAPNTGELFF. CDR3 sequence (DNA): TGTGCCAGCTGGAGACTAGCGGCCCCGAACACCGGGGAGCTGTTTTTT.